The clone carrying this T cell receptor (beta chain) has just a few counts. Its matching antigen is unknown. Unique molecular identifiers featured in each of the TCR beta cDNA libraries. TCRdb recomputed calls from the PCR reads with MiXCR, one row per CDR3 protein. The sample yields about 620,000 distinct CDR3 sequences, about 44% seen once. This specimen belongs to a study of post-analysis software for immune sequencing data. Turning to the study itself: The study covered relapsing-remitting, secondary progressive and progressive-relapsing courses of multiple sclerosis. General study findings and limits: TRBV segments more frequent in patients than in controls numbered five and included TRBV5-6, TRBV5-1 and TRBV20-1.

Germline V gene sequence: CDR1 SGHDT, CDR2 YYEEEE. V lost 1 base and J 0 bases, leaving 11 bases between the germline ends. This CDR3 has 16 amino acids. The sequence was collected from a girl aged 5-17 years with multiple sclerosis. Material: blood. The gene calls are TRBV5-6 and TRBJ1-5; possibly TRBD1 for D (5 bases). CDR3 loop: CASSLWGGYSNQPQHF. CDR3 bases: TGTGCCAGCAGCTTGTGGGGGGGGTATAGCAATCAGCCCCAGCATTTT.